The clone carrying this T cell receptor (beta chain) has only a few counts. No antigen is known for it. This specimen comes from a study of cytomegalovirus exposure and HLA in healthy donors. Study-wide results and limits: Later work found most CMV-associated TCR beta chains apparently HLA-restricted.

PCR used 60 Vbeta primers and 13 Jbeta primers. As originally analysed: Later work found around 85 million unique TCR beta chains, with 9 million to 13 million shared. Assay: immunoSEQ multiplex PCR; the TCRdb copy retains only in-frame clones and omits some. From that table come the V and J calls and clone size; the DNA was used to work out D and trimming. Seen here are 180,000 or so clones, 70% to 80% observed once, and the top ten hold roughly 0.82%. The CDR3 runs 16 residues. J lost 4 bases, V lost 0 bases, and 5 bases had no gene match. In germline, CDR1 is SNHLY, CDR2 FYNNEI. This sequence was found in a female donor in good health and CMV-seronegative. V is TRBV2 and J is TRBJ2-2, with 7 bases identical to TRBD2. The sequenced sample consisted of PBMCs. The CDR3 DNA follows: TGTGCCAGCAGTGAAGCCGTCGGGGGGACCACCGGGGAGCTGTTTTTT. Its translation: CASSEAVGGTTGELFF. Drawing the rest from reference TRBV2 and TRBJ2-2, the complete variable domain is EPEVTQTPSHQVTQMGQEVILRCVPISNHLYFYWYRQILGQKVEFLVSFYNNEISEKSEIFDDQFSVERPDGSNFTLKIRSTKLEDSAMYFCASSEAVGGTTGELFFGEGSRLTVL.